A selection of T cell receptor beta chains follows, all from one sample in a study of blood T cells in healthy people across ages. TCRdb ran MiXCR on the 5' RACE reads and lists one entry per CDR3 protein. The sample records about 2 million distinct CDR3 sequences, 40% to 55% being singletons. The material sequenced was blood. All receptors derive from a woman in her forties in good health. The CDR3 runs from the conserved cysteine through the conserved F or W. The D gene is left open where the match is weak. Not every row has a clone size; where given, it reads once, few, many or a size class.

>TRBJ1-2|TRBV20-1|.|.
CSIQAVGYGYTF
TGCAGTATTCAGGCGGTAGGCTATGGCTACACCTTC
>TRBJ1-1|TRBV7-9|.|.
CASSGQRLAEAFF
TGTGCCAGCAGCGGACAGAGGTTGGCTGAAGCTTTCTTT
>TRBJ2-2|TRBV4-3|many|.
CASSQDRGVGELFF
TGCGCCAGCAGCCAAGATCGAGGGGTAGGGGAGCTGTTTTTT
>TRBJ1-5|TRBV12-3/TRBV12-4|.|.
CASKHPNQPQHF
TGTGCCAGCAAACACCCAAATCAGCCCCAGCATTTT
>TRBJ2-3|TRBV6-2/TRBV6-3|.|.
CACSPSTDTQYF
TGTGCCTGCAGTCCTAGCACAGATACGCAGTATTTT
>TRBJ2-1|TRBV5-1|.|TRBD1
CASSLVGTGDGEQFF
TGCGCCAGCAGCTTGGTAGGGACAGGGGACGGCGAGCAGTTCTTC
>TRBJ2-1|TRBV11-1|few|TRBD1
CASSPRTGRHEQFF
TGTGCCAGCAGCCCCCGGACAGGGAGACATGAGCAGTTCTTC
>TRBJ2-3|TRBV28|.|TRBD2
CASSWGLAGPVDTQYF
TGTGCCAGCAGTTGGGGACTAGCGGGGCCTGTGGATACGCAGTATTTT
>TRBJ1-2|TRBV28|.|TRBD1
CASISTGGYGYTF
TGTGCCAGCATATCAACAGGGGGCTATGGCTACACCTTC
>TRBJ2-5|TRBV20-1|.|.
CSARGHVRGTEETQYF
TGCAGTGCTAGGGGACACGTAAGGGGGACGGAAGAGACCCAGTACTTC
>TRBJ2-7|TRBV2|.|.
CASSETGSSYEQYF
TGTGCCAGCAGTGAAACGGGGAGCTCCTACGAGCAGTACTTC
>TRBJ2-2|TRBV2|once|.
CASRAYTGELFF
TGTGCCAGCAGGGCATACACCGGGGAGCTGTTTTTT
>TRBJ2-5|TRBV5-1|few|TRBD2
CASSPERGPLIETQYF
TGCGCCAGCAGCCCCGAGCGGGGGCCGTTGATCGAGACCCAGTACTTC
>TRBJ1-2|TRBV12-3/TRBV12-4|.|.
CASNLGISYGYTF
TGTGCCAGCAACCTGGGAATTTCCTATGGCTACACCTTC
>TRBJ2-7|TRBV4-3|.|.
CASSQDDRYPIYEQYF
TGCGCCAGCAGCCAAGACGACAGATACCCGATCTACGAGCAGTACTTC
>TRBJ2-5|TRBV7-8|.|.
CASSLVRWGSGVRTQYF
TGTGCCAGCAGCTTAGTCAGATGGGGATCGGGGGTTAGGACCCAGTACTTC
>TRBJ2-1|TRBV4-2|few|.
CASSQEAGRNNEQFF
TGTGCCAGCAGCCAAGAGGCCGGACGGAACAATGAGCAGTTCTTC
>TRBJ2-5|TRBV4-2|few|TRBD2
CASSQSSGGHETQYF
TGTGCCAGCAGCCAGTCTAGCGGGGGGCATGAGACCCAGTACTTC
>TRBJ2-4|TRBV12-3/TRBV12-4|.|.
CASSLSTGGVKNIQYF
TGTGCCAGCAGTTTGTCGACAGGAGGGGTCAAGAACATTCAGTACTTC
>TRBJ1-2|TRBV29-1|.|TRBD1
CSVGTTGANYGYTF
TGCAGCGTCGGTACGACAGGGGCTAACTATGGCTACACCTTC
>TRBJ2-1|TRBV6-9|.|.
CASSYSTTPIHGDEQFF
TGTGCCAGCAGTTATTCGACGACACCCATCCACGGCGATGAGCAGTTCTTC
>TRBJ2-3|TRBV6-5|once|.
CASSRQGLKSTDTQYF
TGTGCCAGCAGTCGCCAGGGCCTTAAGAGCACAGATACGCAGTATTTT
>TRBJ1-1|TRBV5-1|once|.
CASNLDTEAFF
TGCGCCAGCAACTTGGACACTGAAGCTTTCTTT
>TRBJ2-5|TRBV6-2/TRBV6-3|few|.
CASSFPSDVTQYF
TGTGCCAGCAGTTTTCCTAGTGATGTGACCCAGTACTTC
>TRBJ1-4|TRBV15|few|.
CATSRSGTNEKLFF
TGTGCCACCAGCAGAAGCGGAACTAATGAAAAACTGTTTTTT
>TRBJ2-7|TRBV6-1|few|.
CASIDTYEQYF
TGTGCCAGCATAGATACCTACGAGCAGTACTTC
>TRBJ2-7|TRBV7-2|.|TRBD2
CASSLASGAFEQYF
TGTGCCAGCAGCCTGGCTAGCGGGGCTTTCGAGCAGTACTTC
>TRBJ1-5|TRBV2|.|.
CASIREQNQPQHF
TGTGCCAGCATCCGTGAACAGAATCAGCCCCAGCATTTT
>TRBJ2-3|TRBV12-3/TRBV12-4|.|TRBD2
CASTQERGGGTDTQYF
TGTGCCAGCACCCAAGAGCGGGGGGGCGGCACAGATACGCAGTATTTT
>TRBJ2-7|TRBV28|.|.
CASRSQEAGEQYF
TGTGCCAGCAGGAGTCAGGAGGCGGGAGAGCAGTACTTC
>TRBJ2-7|TRBV20-1|few|.
CSATGDYEQYF
TGCAGTGCTACGGGGGACTACGAGCAGTACTTC
>TRBJ2-6|TRBV20-1|.|TRBD1
CSAPGQGAWTGANVLTF
TGCAGTGCTCCTGGACAGGGGGCTTGGACTGGGGCCAACGTCCTGACTTTC
>TRBJ1-1|TRBV7-6|.|.
CASSPSRGAEAFF
TGTGCCAGCAGCCCAAGTCGGGGGGCTGAAGCTTTCTTT
>TRBJ2-3|TRBV12-3/TRBV12-4|few|.
CASSLGQPAQYF
TGTGCCAGCAGTTTAGGACAGCCGGCGCAGTATTTT
>TRBJ2-3|TRBV7-8|.|.
CASSLVPQYTDTQYF
TGTGCCAGCAGCTTAGTACCACAGTACACAGATACGCAGTATTTT
>TRBJ2-3|TRBV6-6|.|TRBD2
CASWGSGGTDTQYF
TGTGCCAGCTGGGGTAGCGGGGGCACAGATACGCAGTATTTT
>TRBJ2-5|TRBV7-6|few|.
CASRLGVASQETQYF
TGTGCCAGCAGATTAGGGGTAGCCTCCCAAGAGACCCAGTACTTC
>TRBJ2-3|TRBV11-1|.|TRBD2
CASSLLRAKREGEGPTDTQYF
TGTGCCAGCAGCTTACTTAGGGCTAAGCGGGAGGGGGAAGGACCAACAGATACGCAGTATTTT
>TRBJ2-7|TRBV5-1|few|.
CASSFIKGEQYF
TGCGCCAGCAGCTTTATAAAAGGGGAGCAGTACTTC
>TRBJ2-4|TRBV7-2|.|TRBD2
CASSPGTSGGMILAKNIQYF
TGTGCCAGCAGCCCTGGGACTAGCGGGGGGATGATTCTAGCCAAAAACATTCAGTACTTC
>TRBJ1-1|TRBV2|few|.
CASLGTEAFF
TGTGCCAGCCTGGGTACTGAAGCTTTCTTT
>TRBJ2-1|TRBV4-1|once|.
CASSQGRGRFF
TGCGCCAGCAGCCAAGGGCGGGGACGGTTCTTC